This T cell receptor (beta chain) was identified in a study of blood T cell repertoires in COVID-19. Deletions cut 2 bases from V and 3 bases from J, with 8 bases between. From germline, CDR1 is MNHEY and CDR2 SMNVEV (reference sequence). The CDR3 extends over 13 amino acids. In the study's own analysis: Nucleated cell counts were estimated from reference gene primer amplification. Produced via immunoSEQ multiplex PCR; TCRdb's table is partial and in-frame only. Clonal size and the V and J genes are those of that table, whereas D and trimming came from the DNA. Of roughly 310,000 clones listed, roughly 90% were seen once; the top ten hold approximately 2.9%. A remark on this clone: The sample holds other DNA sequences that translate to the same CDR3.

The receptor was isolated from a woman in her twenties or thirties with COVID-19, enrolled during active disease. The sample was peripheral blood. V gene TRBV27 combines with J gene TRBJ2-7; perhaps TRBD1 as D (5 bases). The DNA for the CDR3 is TGTGCCAGCAGTTTACAGGGCAGCTACGAGCAGTACTTC. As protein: CASSLQGSYEQYF.